This T cell receptor beta chain comes out of a study of T-cell reconstitution after alpha-beta-depleted transplantation in children. Germline assignment: CDR1 LGHNA and CDR2 YSLEER. The CDR3 runs 14 residues. V lost 4 bases and J 5 bases, leaving 12 bases between the germline ends. Unique molecular identifiers were incorporated during preparation of the TCRbeta library. TCRdb reanalysed the PCR reads using MiXCR and keeps one entry per CDR3 protein. The sample carries some 450,000 distinct CDR3 sequences, over 40% recorded once. The TCR comes from a girl aged 2-9 years with aplastic anemia, due to receive a stem cell transplant. This chain uses TRBV4-3 with TRBJ1-5, with unresolved D. The source was PBMCs, collected before TCRalphabeta/CD19-depleted stem cell transplant. CDR3 loop: CASSLTLGDQPQHF. CDR3 DNA sequence: TGCGCCAGCAGCCTTACATTAGGAGATCAGCCCCAGCATTTT.